The present entry profiles one T cell receptor (beta chain) with its context. This clone was seen a handful of times. Its antigen remains undetermined. The input lacks base qualities; no much larger clone sits a single base away. TCRbeta CDR3 regions were amplified from genomic DNA by means of the immunoSEQ Assay, a bias-controlled multiplex PCR. Concerning the study's data processing: The number of nucleated cells in each sample was estimated from the amplification of reference gene primers within the assay. Sequence reads were collapsed and filtered to measure the absolute abundance of every unique TCRbeta CDR3 rearrangement. For each sample, productive Simpson clonality was calculated as the square root of Simpson's diversity index across productive rearrangements. TCRdb stores this immuneACCESS table with in-frame sequences only. Part of the clones is absent; in the studies checked, under half of the shortfall reflects unresolved V genes, and no reason is known for the rest. That table gives V, J and clone size, and the DNA gave D and trimming. Counted in this sample were approximately 280,000 clones; around 88% of them appeared once. The ten largest make up 2.1% of the sample.

These data are taken from a study of blood T cell repertoires in COVID-19 (dated by TCRdb to 2018 to 2020). Notes on the research overall: Samples from collaborators originated in the United States, Italy and Spain and spanned both the acute and convalescent phases of COVID-19. The prospective study material was composed of cDNA or gDNA derived from T cells, B-cell-depleted T cells, or PBMCs. Subjects who had been exposed to COVID-19, were actively infected with it, or had recovered from it provided the deeply sampled blood TCRbeta repertoires that made up the dataset. The repertoires were released in a freely available public database intended as a resource for research on the immune response to SARS-CoV-2. The samples were drawn from the first 160 participants of the ongoing ImmuneRACE study and from 1,254 subjects provided by 6 global collaborators. The sample metadata nearly always contained a de-identified subject ID, COVID-19 status, age in years and sex. HLA class I and class II types, where available, came from metadata supplied by the sample provider rather than from assay-based typing. General study outcomes and caveats: The amount of clinical and demographic metadata varied by source and participant and was provided uncurated.

Including cysteine and phenylalanine, the CDR3 has 15 amino acids. The kept DNA is CDR3 alone, 45 bases in frame from the first base. CDR1 and CDR2 are read off the germline V gene as MNHEY and SVGEGT. V has 4 bases trimmed and J has 0 bases trimmed; junction bases matching no gene number 3. Samples from volunteer blood donors who had recovered from COVID-19 were contributed by a second Seattle source. The collaborating institutions used their own protocols to collect whole blood in K2EDTA tubes. For TCRbeta analysis, collaborator samples were shipped as frozen whole blood, as isolated PBMCs, or as DNA extracted from either sample type.

The chain was built from TRBV6-2 or TRBV6-3 and TRBJ2-5; 9 junctional bases match TRBD2. The sequenced sample was peripheral blood. This TCR came from a woman aged 30 to 39 who had recovered from COVID-19. CDR3 reads: CASSSRGGYQETQYF. The base sequence is TGTGCCAGCAGTTCGCGGGGGGGCTACCAAGAGACCCAGTACTTC.